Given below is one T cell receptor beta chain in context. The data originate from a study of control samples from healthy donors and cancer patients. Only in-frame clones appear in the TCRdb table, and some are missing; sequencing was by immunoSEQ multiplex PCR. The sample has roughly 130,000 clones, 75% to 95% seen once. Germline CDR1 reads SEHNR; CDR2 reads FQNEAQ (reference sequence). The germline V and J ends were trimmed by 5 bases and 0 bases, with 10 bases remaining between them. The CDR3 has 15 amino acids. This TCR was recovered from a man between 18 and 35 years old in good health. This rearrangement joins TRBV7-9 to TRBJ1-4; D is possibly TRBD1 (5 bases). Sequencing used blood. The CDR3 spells CASSTETATNEKLFF. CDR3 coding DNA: TGTGCCAGCAGCACTGAGACAGCAACTAATGAAAAACTGTTTTTT.